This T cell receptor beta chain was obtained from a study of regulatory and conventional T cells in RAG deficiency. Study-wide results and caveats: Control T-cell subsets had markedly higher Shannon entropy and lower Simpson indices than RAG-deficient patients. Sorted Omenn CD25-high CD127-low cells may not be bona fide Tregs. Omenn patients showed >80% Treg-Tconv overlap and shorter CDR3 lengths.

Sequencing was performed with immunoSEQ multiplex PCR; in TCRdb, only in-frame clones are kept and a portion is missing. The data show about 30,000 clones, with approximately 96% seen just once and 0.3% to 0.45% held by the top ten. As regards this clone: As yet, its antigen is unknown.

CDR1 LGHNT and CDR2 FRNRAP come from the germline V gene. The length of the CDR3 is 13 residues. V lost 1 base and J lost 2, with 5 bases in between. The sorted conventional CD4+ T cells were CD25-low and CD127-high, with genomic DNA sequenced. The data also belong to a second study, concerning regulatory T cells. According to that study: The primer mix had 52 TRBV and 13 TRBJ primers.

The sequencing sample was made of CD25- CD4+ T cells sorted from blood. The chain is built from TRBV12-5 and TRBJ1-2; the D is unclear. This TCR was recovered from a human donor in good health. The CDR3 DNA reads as TGTGCTAGTGGTTTGGGGGAGAACTATGGCTACACCTTC. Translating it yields CASGLGENYGYTF. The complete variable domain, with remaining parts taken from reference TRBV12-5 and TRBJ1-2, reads DARVTQTPRHKVTEMGQEVTMRCQPILGHNTVFWYRQTMMQGLELLAYFRNRAPLDDSGMPKDRFSAEMPDATLATLKIQPSEPRDSAVYFCASGLGENYGYTFGSGTRLTVV.